These 29 T cell receptor beta chains came from one sample sequenced in a study of control samples from healthy donors and cancer patients. Produced via immunoSEQ multiplex PCR; TCRdb's table is partial and in-frame only. The table records 150,000 to 200,000 clones, about 90% of them present only once. The sample consisted of blood. These TCRs come from a woman in her thirties or forties in good health.

The chain couples TRBV4-1 to TRBJ2-5; TRBD2 aligns across 14 bases. The V and J ends lost 2 bases and 5 bases, in that order; junction bases with no gene match: 10. Germline CDR1 reads MGHRA; CDR2 reads YSYEKL. This CDR3 is 18 amino acids long. The CDR3 nucleotides are TGCGCCAGCAGCCAACCCGGACTAGCGGGGGGTGGCATGGAGACCCAGTACTTC. It translates to CASSQPGLAGGGMETQYF.

The V call is TRBV2, the J call TRBJ2-7; 8 nucleotides line up with TRBD2. The V gene's germline CDR1 is SNHLY and CDR2 FYNNEI. This CDR3 contains 14 residues. The V gene end was trimmed by 6 bases and the J gene end by 3 bases; junction bases not matched to a gene: 7. The CDR3 protein is CASSGGLVGYEQYF. For the CDR3, the DNA is TGTGCCAGCAGCGGGGGACTAGTCGGCTACGAGCAGTACTTC.

The DNA for the CDR3 is TGTGCCAGCAGTGACTCGACAGGGGGCGCAGATACGCAGTATTTT. It encodes CASSDSTGGADTQYF. The rearrangement links TRBV6-4 to TRBJ2-3; TRBD1 matches 10 bases. Germline lookup yields CDR1 MRHNA and CDR2 SNTAGT. V gave up 0 bases and J gave up 4 bases; unmatched junction bases: 1. The CDR3 runs 15 residues.

The chain carries TRBV19 and TRBJ2-1, with D possibly TRBD2 on 7 matching bases. This CDR3 is 15 amino acids long. Trimming stripped 10 bases from V and 0 bases from J, with 16 bases between. Germline-derived CDR1 and CDR2 are LNHDA and SQIVND (reference sequence). The CDR3 sequence: CATQLGGRSYNEQFF. CDR3 DNA: TGTGCCACTCAACTCGGGGGGCGCTCCTACAATGAGCAGTTCTTC. Supplemented by reference TRBV19 and TRBJ2-1, the full variable domain reads DGGITQSPKYLFRKEGQNVTLSCEQNLNHDAMYWYRQDPGQGLRLIYYSQIVNDFQKGDIAEGYSVSREKKESFPLTVTSAQKNPTAFYLCATQLGGRSYNEQFFGPGTRLTVL.

The V call is TRBV9, the J call TRBJ2-3; D perhaps matches TRBD2 (6 bases). Trimming pared 3 bases from V and 2 bases from J, leaving 13 bases between. The CDR3 loop spans 15 amino acids. Per germline, CDR1 SGDLS and CDR2 YYNGEE. In DNA, the CDR3 is TGTGCCAGCAGCGCCCTAGCGTATACCACAGATACGCAGTATTTT. Translation: CASSALAYTTDTQYF.

The chain carries TRBV5-6 and TRBJ1-3, with 7 positions matching TRBD1. CDR1 SGHDT and CDR2 YYEEEE come from the germline V gene. V lost 3 bases to trimming and J lost 4 bases; unmatched junction nucleotides: 1. This CDR3 is 13 amino acids long. The CDR3 sequence is CASSWDRGNTIYF. The CDR3 nucleotides read TGTGCCAGCAGCTGGGACAGAGGAAACACCATATATTTT.

V gene TRBV19 combines with J gene TRBJ2-3; TRBD2 agrees at 8 bases. Germline V gene sequence: CDR1 LNHDA, CDR2 SQIVND (reference sequence). The CDR3 extends over 19 amino acids. The ends lost 0 bases at V and 5 bases at J; junction bases unmatched: 16. Here the CDR3 DNA reads TGTGCCAGTAGTATAGATCTAGAAGGCGGGACTAGAGAAGAAGATACGCAGTATTTT. It encodes CASSIDLEGGTREEDTQYF.

The gene calls are TRBV3-1 (or the pseudogene TRBV3-2) and TRBJ1-3; D gene ambiguous. Trimming pared 4 bases from V and 16 bases from J, leaving 20 bases between. This CDR3 comprises 13 residues. Germline V gene lookup returns CDR1 LGHDT and CDR2 YNNKEL (reference sequence). The CDR3 loop reads CASSPSRDQSQYF. CDR3 in DNA: TGTGCCAGCAGCCCCTCTCGTGACCAGTCCCAGTATTTT.

The chain is built from TRBV3-1 (or the pseudogene TRBV3-2) and TRBJ2-1, with TRBD1 matching over 8 bases. The V segment lost 4 bases and the J segment 3 bases; nucleotides outside the gene matches: 14. The germline gives CDR1 LGHDT, CDR2 YNNKEL (reference sequence). This CDR3 is 18 amino acids long. The chain's CDR3 is CASSRNWAPGQVYNEQFF. The CDR3 DNA follows: TGTGCCAGCAGCCGTAATTGGGCCCCGGGACAGGTCTACAATGAGCAGTTCTTC.

This chain uses TRBV2 with TRBJ2-7, with D unresolved. Trimming took 2 bases from V and 2 from J, leaving 13 bases between them. The CDR3 has 15 amino acids. The germline gives CDR1 SNHLY, CDR2 FYNNEI. CDR3 amino acids: CASSEPETTTYEQYF. For the CDR3, the DNA is TGTGCCAGCAGTGAACCGGAAACTACAACCTACGAGCAGTACTTC.

This clone appeared once. The chain uses TRBV19 and TRBJ1-2; D is unclear. V was cut by 3 bases and J by 2 bases, with 28 bases left in between. This CDR3 spans 20 amino acids. Germline values: CDR1 LNHDA, CDR2 SQIVND (reference sequence). The CDR3 sequence is CASSIRLIWAGARDNYGYTF. In nucleotides, the CDR3 is TGTGCCAGTAGTATCAGACTTATATGGGCGGGAGCCAGAGACAACTATGGCTACACCTTC.

The J gene is TRBJ2-5, the V gene TRBV7-6; a possible D gene is TRBD2 (5 bases). V lost 0 bases and J 4 bases, leaving 6 bases between the germline ends. CDR1 and CDR2 from the germline V gene are SGHVS and FNYEAQ. The CDR3 totals 13 residues. CDR3 coding DNA: TGTGCCAGCAGCTTAGCTGGAGGAGAGACCCAGTACTTC. It yields the protein CASSLAGGETQYF.

The chain combines TRBV3-1 (or the pseudogene TRBV3-2) with TRBJ2-3; D may be TRBD1 (6 bases). Germline-derived CDR1 and CDR2 are LGHDT and YNNKEL (reference sequence). The CDR3 totals 16 residues. V lost 0 bases and J 3 bases, leaving 13 bases between the germline ends. The CDR3 sequence is CASSQDQGFRTDTQYF. The CDR3 region has the DNA TGTGCCAGCAGCCAAGATCAGGGGTTTCGGACAGATACGCAGTATTTT.

This clone was seen just once. This chain connects TRBV3-1 (or the pseudogene TRBV3-2) to TRBJ2-2; TRBD2 agrees at 7 bases. The V gene end was trimmed by 6 bases and the J gene end by 1 base; junction bases not matched to a gene: 8. Germline assignment: CDR1 LGHDT and CDR2 YNNKEL (reference sequence). The CDR3 length is 16 residues. The CDR3 bases are TGTGCCAGCAGACAGCTAGCGGTTAGGAACACCGGGGAGCTGTTTTTT. Translation gives CASRQLAVRNTGELFF.

The gene calls are TRBV7-2 and TRBJ2-3; the match to TRBD2 covers 12 bases. Germline CDR1 reads SGHTA; CDR2 reads FQGNSA. The CDR3 spans 18 residues. With 4 bases clipped from V and 1 base from J, the junction kept 9 bases outside the gene matches. The CDR3 nucleotides are TGTGCCAGCAGCTCCCCTCTACTAGCGGGGGGCCGCACAGATACGCAGTATTTT. As protein: CASSSPLLAGGRTDTQYF. Variable domain in full (rest from reference TRBV7-2 and TRBJ2-3): GAGVSQSPSNKVTEKGKDVELRCDPISGHTALYWYRQSLGQGLEFLIYFQGNSAPDKSGLPSDRFSAERTGGSVSTLTIQRTQQEDSAVYLCASSSPLLAGGRTDTQYFGPGTRLTVL.

This chain joins TRBV11-2 and TRBJ1-6, with D unresolved. The CDR3 spans 15 residues. CDR1 and CDR2 from the germline V gene are SGHAT and FQNNGV. The V end lost 1 base, the J end lost 8 bases, and 12 bases lay between the germline ends. CDR3 sequence: CASSLGDGVDSPLHF. The CDR3 nucleotides are TGTGCCAGCAGCTTAGGTGATGGGGTAGATTCACCCCTCCACTTT.

This clone appeared once. The chain combines TRBV7-6 with TRBJ1-3, with D perhaps matching TRBD1 (6 bases). Germline CDR1 SGHVS, CDR2 FNYEAQ. V gave up 3 bases and J gave up 4 bases, with 13 bases separating them. The CDR3 sequence is 15 residues long. The CDR3: CASSFLQGPGNTIYF. CDR3 coding DNA: TGTGCCAGCAGCTTCTTACAGGGTCCGGGAAACACCATATATTTT.

The chain recombines TRBV29-1 with TRBJ1-2; D is undetermined. This CDR3 has 14 amino acids. Germline V gene data show CDR1 as SQVTM and CDR2 as ANQGSEA. Deletions cut 0 bases from V and 7 bases from J, with 15 bases between. The CDR3 coding sequence is TGCAGCGTTGAAGATCAGTTGCAGCCCGCTGGCTACACCTTC. This translates into CSVEDQLQPAGYTF.

This clone was found a few times. The chain uses TRBV6-2 or TRBV6-3 and TRBJ1-2; 8 positions match TRBD1. Trimming cost V 6 bases and J 7 bases; bases outside gene matches: 10. The length of the CDR3 is 14 residues. Germline V gives CDR1 MNHEY, CDR2 SVGEGT. The CDR3 bases are TGTGCCAGCAGCTTACAGGGGGTGATTACTGGCTACACCTTC. Its translation is CASSLQGVITGYTF.

The chain joins TRBV13 to TRBJ2-5; a weak D match, TRBD1 (5 bases). The CDR3 is made up of 14 amino acids. CDR1 and CDR2 (germline): PRHDT, FYEKMQ (reference sequence). Trimming removed 0 bases at V and 1 base at J, with 6 bases between. Here the CDR3 reads CASSLGGLQETQYF. CDR3 DNA sequence: TGTGCCAGCAGCTTAGGGGGGCTCCAAGAGACCCAGTACTTC.

The chain couples TRBV18 to TRBJ1-3, with D unresolved. Trimming left V 3 bases short and J 0 bases short, with 15 bases between. Looked up from germline, CDR1 is KGHSH and CDR2 is LQKENI. The CDR3 extends over 17 amino acids. The CDR3 is CASSPRRPRDSGNTIYF. In nucleotides, the CDR3 is TGTGCCAGCTCACCCAGGCGTCCCAGAGACTCTGGAAACACCATATATTTT.

The chain couples TRBV19 to TRBJ2-7; D is unresolved. This CDR3 has 14 residues. V was trimmed by 4 bases and J by 2 bases, leaving 12 bases between them. CDR1 is LNHDA, CDR2 SQIVND, per germline (reference sequence). The CDR3 loop is CASSSLTSPYEQYF. In DNA, the CDR3 is TGTGCCAGTAGTAGCTTAACTTCCCCCTACGAGCAGTACTTC.

J is TRBJ2-2 and V is TRBV7-9; D possibly corresponds to TRBD1 (6 bases). CDR3 length: 14 residues. V was clipped by 8 bases and J by 3 bases, with 13 bases between them. Per the germline V gene, CDR1 is SEHNR and CDR2 is FQNEAQ (reference sequence). In DNA, the CDR3 is TGTGCCAGCCTTCGGCAGGGGTACACCGGGGAGCTGTTTTTT. Protein: CASLRQGYTGELFF. Combining the CDR3 with reference TRBV7-9 and TRBJ2-2 gives the whole variable domain DTGVSQNPRHKITKRGQNVTFRCDPISEHNRLYWYRQTLGQGPEFLTYFQNEAQLEKSRLLSDRFSAERPKGSFSTLEIQRTEQGDSAMYLCASLRQGYTGELFFGEGSRLTVL.

The J gene is TRBJ2-3, the V gene TRBV13, with D hard to call. V lost 6 bases, J lost 0 bases, and 7 bases lay in between. In germline, CDR1 is PRHDT, CDR2 FYEKMQ (reference sequence). The CDR3 is 13 amino acids. The CDR3 nucleotides read TGTGCCAGCAGGATAGTGAGCACAGATACGCAGTATTTT. It codes for CASRIVSTDTQYF.

The chain uses TRBV19 and TRBJ1-6, with unresolved D. The CDR3 is 15 residues long. Trimming removed 4 bases from V and 3 bases from J, with 10 bases in between. The germline gives CDR1 LNHDA, CDR2 SQIVND (reference sequence). The CDR3 nucleotides read TGTGCCAGTAGTAGCGGACGGGACTATAATTCACCCCTCCACTTT. This translates into CASSSGRDYNSPLHF.

Regarding this clone: The sample contains more than one DNA sequence encoding this CDR3. The genes are TRBV5-1 and TRBJ1-4; D is unclear. The germline V and J ends were trimmed by 0 bases and 3 bases, with 6 bases remaining between them. The CDR3 length is 14 residues. Germline CDR1 SGHRS, CDR2 YFSETQ. The CDR3 coding sequence is TGCGCCAGCAGCTTGGCCGGATCTAATGAAAAACTGTTTTTT. The encoded protein is CASSLAGSNEKLFF.

The rearrangement links TRBV11-2 to TRBJ2-3; 9 positions match TRBD1. The CDR3 runs to 15 residues. After removal of 4 bases from V and 6 bases from J, the junction contained 8 bases not matched to a gene. Germline CDR1 is SGHAT and CDR2 is FQNNGV. CDR3 amino acids: CASSSTGTGRDTQYF. The CDR3 DNA follows: TGTGCCAGCAGCTCCACCGGGACAGGGAGGGATACGCAGTATTTT.

The gene calls are TRBV5-1 and TRBJ2-7, with 10 positions matching TRBD1. V shed 10 bases, J shed 6 bases, and the junction held 7 bases outside the gene matches. This CDR3 is 12 amino acids long. The germline gives CDR1 SGHRS, CDR2 YFSETQ. The CDR3 is CAAGTGAGEQYF. CDR3 DNA: TGCGCCGCCGGGACAGGGGCGGGCGAGCAGTACTTC.

In the case of this clone: One junction end does not reproduce the germline sequence, and a read error may be involved. This chain links TRBV5-1 with TRBJ1-1; D uncertain. CDR3 length equals 14 residues. From germline, CDR1 is SGHRS and CDR2 YFSETQ. CDR3 nucleotide sequence: TGCGCCAGCAACTTGGATGGACTGAACACTGAAGCTTTCTTT. It translates to CASNLDGLNTEAFF.